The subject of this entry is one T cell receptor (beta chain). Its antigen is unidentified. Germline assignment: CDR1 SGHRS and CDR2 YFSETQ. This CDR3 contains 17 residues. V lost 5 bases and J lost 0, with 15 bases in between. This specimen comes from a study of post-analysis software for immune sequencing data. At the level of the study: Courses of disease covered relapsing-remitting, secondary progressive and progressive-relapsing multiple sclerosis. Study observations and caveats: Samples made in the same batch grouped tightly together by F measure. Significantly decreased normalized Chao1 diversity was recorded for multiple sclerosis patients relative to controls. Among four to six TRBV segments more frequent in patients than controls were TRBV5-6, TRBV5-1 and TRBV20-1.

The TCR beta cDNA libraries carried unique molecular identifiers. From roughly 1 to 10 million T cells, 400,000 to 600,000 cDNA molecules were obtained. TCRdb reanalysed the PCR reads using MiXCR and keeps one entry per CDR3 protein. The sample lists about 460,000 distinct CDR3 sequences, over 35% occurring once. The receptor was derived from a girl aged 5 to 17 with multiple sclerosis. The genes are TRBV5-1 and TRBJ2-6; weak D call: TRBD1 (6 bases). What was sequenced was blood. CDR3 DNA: TGCGCCAGCAGGGATCTGGGACACAGCTCTGGGGCCAACGTCCTGACTTTC. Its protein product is CASRDLGHSSGANVLTF. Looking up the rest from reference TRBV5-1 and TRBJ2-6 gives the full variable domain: KAGVTQTPRYLIKTRGQQVTLSCSPISGHRSVSWYQQTPGQGLQFLFEYFSETQRNKGNFPGRFSGRQFSNSRSEMNVSTLELGDSALYLCASRDLGHSSGANVLTFGAGSRLTVL.